This TCR beta chain is from a study of low-dose radiotherapy and immunotherapy resistance in tumors. In germline, CDR1 is SQVTM, CDR2 ANQGSEA. V was shortened by 4 bases and J by 5 bases, with 17 bases between the two germline ends. The CDR3 has 14 residues. This clonotype was seen at least ten times. Primers used for first-strand cDNA, a TRAV- and TRBV-specific set, covered both alpha and beta chains. Amplification of TCRs used a constant-region primer and V-primer adapter for approximately 18 PCR cycles. TCRdb passed the reads through MiXCR, listing each CDR3 protein once. The data contain 40,000 or so distinct CDR3 sequences, 25% to 30% of them singletons. Sample time point: after trial treatment. The sample's treatment: LDRT plus nivolumab, ipilimumab, low-dose cyclophosphamide and aspirin (RACIN trial).

The clonotype comes from a male donor with prostate cancer. The chain links TRBV29-1 to TRBJ1-1, with D maybe TRBD1 (6 bases). This material consisted of PBMCs, taken after low-dose radiotherapy plus immunotherapy. CDR3 region: CSVAGAGRGTEAFF. CDR3 nucleotide sequence: TGCAGCGTTGCTGGGGCGGGCAGGGGAACTGAAGCTTTCTTT. The full variable domain, in which reference TRBV29-1 and TRBJ1-1 provide the parts outside the CDR3, is SAVISQKPSRDICQRGTSLTIQCQVDSQVTMMFWYRQQPGQSLTLIATANQGSEATYESGFVIDKFPISRPNLTFSTLTVSNMSPEDSSIYLCSVAGAGRGTEAFFGQGTRLTVV.